This TCR beta chain was sequenced for a study of prognosis after radiotherapy for stage I lung cancer. Overall study context: A median of about 7 months after radiotherapy, distant metastases were seen in a few patients, while no significant progression was shown by 15. Study-wide findings and caveats: Reportedly, TRBV and TRBJ gene usage differed by presence of metastases in patients.

Germline trimming cut 5 bases from V and 7 bases from J; bases unmatched to any gene: 15. CDR3 size: 16 residues. From germline, CDR1 is LNHDA and CDR2 SQIVND (reference sequence). This clonotype was observed at least ten times. What it binds is not known. Amplification of the TCR beta CDR3 (from genomic DNA) was done by two-round multiplex PCR. TRBV and TRBJ genes each had their own specific primers in first-round PCR. TCRdb reprocessed the multiplex PCR reads via MiXCR and lists one record per CDR3 protein. This sample carries approximately 51,000 distinct CDR3 sequences, about a third of them seen once, and the ten largest clones take under 9.5%.

This material consisted of PBMCs, taken before or after stereotactic body radiation therapy (not recorded which). This receptor was obtained from a donor at least 50 years old with non-small cell lung cancer. J is TRBJ2-5 and V is TRBV19, with 8 bases identical to TRBD1. CDR3 protein: CASSDPGGSARGTQYF. CDR3 in DNA: TGTGCCAGTAGTGACCCAGGGGGCTCGGCTCGAGGGACCCAGTACTTC.